Listed here are 13 T cell receptor beta chains from one sample, sequenced in a study of blood T cell repertoires in COVID-19 (dated by TCRdb to the early 2020s). The library was generated by the immunoSEQ multiplex PCR assay. Held by TCRdb, this immuneACCESS table contains in-frame sequences only and omits some clones. Under half of the omission traces to an unresolved V gene where checked; the cause of the rest is unknown. This sample has 200,000 or so clones in its table, and approximately 90% of those were observed once. 5% to 7.5% of the sample is taken by the ten largest. Sequences were obtained from peripheral blood. These receptor sequences come from a woman in her thirties or forties who had recovered from COVID-19.

This rearrangement joins TRBV19 to TRBJ1-1; TRBD1 might be the D (5 bases). The CDR3 extends over 12 amino acids. V was cut by 4 bases and J by 5 bases, with 8 bases left in between. The germline gives CDR1 LNHDA, CDR2 SQIVND (reference sequence). DNA of the CDR3: TGTGCCAGTAGTACCCAGGGAACTGAAGCTTTCTTT. Its protein product is CASSTQGTEAFF. Using reference TRBV19 and TRBJ1-1 for the parts outside the CDR3, the full variable domain is DGGITQSPKYLFRKEGQNVTLSCEQNLNHDAMYWYRQDPGQGLRLIYYSQIVNDFQKGDIAEGYSVSREKKESFPLTVTSAQKNPTAFYLCASSTQGTEAFFGQGTRLTVV.

This clone was detected only once. The V and J genes are TRBV6-5 and TRBJ1-2, with a tentative D call TRBD1 (5 bases). The CDR3 sequence is 12 residues long. The germline V gene encodes CDR1 MNHEY and CDR2 SVGAGI. The germline V and J ends were trimmed by 10 bases and 2 bases, with 11 bases remaining between them. CDR3 in amino acids: CANFDRNYGYTF. CDR3 DNA: TGTGCCAATTTTGACAGAAACTATGGCTACACCTTC.

The V gene is TRBV6-6, the J gene TRBJ1-5; unclear D gene. The length of the CDR3 is 15 residues. V was shortened by 2 bases and J by 0 bases, with 8 bases between the two germline ends. Germline V gene sequence: CDR1 MNHNY, CDR2 SVGAGI (reference sequence). CDR3 loop: CASSYGGSSNQPQHF. The CDR3 bases are TGTGCCAGCAGTTACGGCGGTTCTAGCAATCAGCCCCAGCATTTT.

The gene calls are TRBV7-9 and TRBJ1-1; D perhaps matches TRBD1 (5 bases). CDR1 SEHNR and CDR2 FQNEAQ come from the germline V gene (reference sequence). The CDR3 has 13 amino acids. Trimming shortened V by 3 bases and J by 6 bases, and 11 bases separated the two germline ends. This CDR3 is CASSFAGRAEAFF. CDR3 bases: TGTGCCAGCAGCTTCGCAGGGAGGGCTGAAGCTTTCTTT.

The genes are TRBV29-1 and TRBJ2-7; weak D call: TRBD1 (6 bases). The CDR3 loop spans 13 amino acids. Germline V gene data show CDR1 as SQVTM and CDR2 as ANQGSEA. The V end lost 5 bases, the J end lost 5 bases, and 16 bases lay between the germline ends. As DNA, the CDR3 is TGCAGCGTTACCCGTACAGGGTCCCACGAGCAGTACTTC. Its protein product is CSVTRTGSHEQYF.

This chain links TRBV6-1 with TRBJ1-4; the D gene is possibly TRBD1 (5 bases). The germline V and J ends were trimmed by 3 bases and 6 bases, with 11 bases remaining between them. The CDR3 spans 14 residues. Germline CDR1 MNHNS, CDR2 SASEGT. The CDR3 here is CASSEWRGYEKLFF. The CDR3 DNA sequence: TGTGCCAGCAGTGAGTGGAGGGGTTATGAAAAACTGTTTTTT.

V usage is TRBV6-1 and J usage is TRBJ1-2; maybe TRBD1 (5 bases). The CDR3 runs to 17 residues. Per the germline V gene, CDR1 is MNHNS and CDR2 is SASEGT. With 1 base removed from V and 2 bases from J, the gap between germline ends came to 17 bases. The CDR3: CASSEVIGGRHNYGYTF. Here the CDR3 DNA reads TGTGCCAGCAGTGAAGTTATCGGGGGTCGCCACAACTATGGCTACACCTTC.

The chain carries TRBV4-3 and TRBJ2-7; 7 bases map to TRBD1. With V trimmed by 0 bases and J by 3 bases, 8 bases remained unmatched. CDR3 size: 16 residues. Germline assignment: CDR1 LGHNA and CDR2 YSLEER. The CDR3 loop is CASSQDSQGKRYEQYF. CDR3 nucleotide sequence: TGCGCCAGCAGCCAAGATTCACAGGGGAAACGCTACGAGCAGTACTTC.

The J gene is TRBJ2-5, the V gene TRBV4-3, with a weak D call TRBD2 (6 bases). The CDR3 is 19 amino acids. Trimming removed 4 bases from V and 1 base from J, with 25 bases in between. In germline, CDR1 is LGHNA, CDR2 YSLEER. The DNA of the CDR3 is TGCGCCAGCAGCCTGGGGGGAGCTTCGTCAAGTTGGGGCCAAGAGACCCAGTACTTC. Translation: CASSLGGASSSWGQETQYF.

The CDR3 here is CASSYSRGPAFF. The CDR3 DNA reads as TGTGCCAGCAGTTACTCAAGGGGGCCAGCTTTCTTT. The rearrangement links TRBV6-5 to TRBJ1-1; 7 bases line up with TRBD1. V lost 0 bases, J lost 10 bases, and 2 bases stayed unmatched. CDR1 is MNHEY, CDR2 SVGAGI, per germline. The CDR3 consists of 12 residues.

There are a few counts of this clone. The gene calls are TRBV6-2 or TRBV6-3 and TRBJ2-7; no clear D. The V gene lost 2 bases and the J gene lost 2 bases, with 13 bases spanning the gap. The CDR3 spans 15 residues. The V gene's germline CDR1 is MNHEY and CDR2 SVGEGT. Written as DNA, the CDR3 is TGTGCCAGCAGTTACGGGTTTAGCCAAGCCTACGAGCAGTACTTC. This sequence encodes CASSYGFSQAYEQYF.

A few counts support this clone. This rearrangement joins TRBV19 to TRBJ1-1; tentative D call: TRBD1 (6 bases). The CDR3 is 14 residues long. The V gene lost 6 bases and the J gene lost 1 base, with 12 bases spanning the gap. CDR1 is LNHDA and CDR2 is SQIVND in the germline V gene (reference sequence). CDR3: CASSQQGPNTEAFF. CDR3 nucleotides: TGTGCCAGTAGCCAACAGGGCCCGAACACTGAAGCTTTCTTT.

The chain recombines TRBV2 with TRBJ2-5, with D tentatively TRBD2 (6 bases). V lost 5 bases, J lost 2 bases, and 12 bases lay in between. Germline values: CDR1 SNHLY, CDR2 FYNNEI. CDR3 length: 14 residues. The CDR3 region has the DNA TGTGCCAGCAGTTTGAATGGGAGGCAAGAGACCCAGTACTTC. Its protein is CASSLNGRQETQYF.